The 20 T cell receptor beta chains below all came from one sample that was sequenced in a study of blood T cell repertoires in COVID-19. Method: immunoSEQ multiplex PCR; TCRdb's copy keeps in-frame clones and lacks some. The table has about 200,000 clones, about 94% seen once. Material for sequencing was peripheral blood. These receptors all come from a man between 60 and 75 years old with COVID-19, enrolled during active disease.

The chain combines TRBV18 with TRBJ1-2; tentative D call: TRBD1 (5 bases). Trimming took off 0 bases at V and 6 bases at J, with 11 bases between the two ends. The CDR3 has 14 residues. Germline assignment: CDR1 KGHSH and CDR2 LQKENI. The CDR3 loop reads CASSPPTRVDGYTF. The CDR3 region has the DNA TGTGCCAGCTCACCACCGACCAGGGTGGATGGCTACACCTTC.

The CDR3 here is CASSSTGNSPLHF. CDR3 DNA: TGTGCCAGCAGTTCAACAGGCAATTCACCCCTCCACTTT. The chain couples TRBV12-3 or TRBV12-4 to TRBJ1-6; perhaps TRBD1 as D (5 bases). The V gene lost 4 bases and the J gene lost 7 bases, with 8 bases spanning the gap. The CDR3 has 13 amino acids.

Here the CDR3 DNA reads TGTGCCAGCAGGAAAAATAGACAGGGCAATCAGCCCCAGCATTTT. Protein sequence: CASRKNRQGNQPQHF. The rearrangement links TRBV2 to TRBJ1-5; tentative D call: TRBD1 (6 bases). This CDR3 is built from 15 residues. Germline V CDR1 and CDR2: SNHLY, FYNNEI. V lost 6 bases and J lost 2, with 14 bases in between. Supplemented by reference TRBV2 and TRBJ1-5, the full variable domain reads EPEVTQTPSHQVTQMGQEVILRCVPISNHLYFYWYRQILGQKVEFLVSFYNNEISEKSEIFDDQFSVERPDGSNFTLKIRSTKLEDSAMYFCASRKNRQGNQPQHFGDGTRLSIL.

This clone was picked up a small number of times. The rearrangement uses TRBV6-5 and TRBJ2-7, with a possible D match to TRBD1 (5 bases). The CDR3 has 14 amino acids. Germline CDR1 is MNHEY and CDR2 is SVGAGI. Trimming cost V 5 bases and J 4 bases, with 15 bases left between them. The CDR3: CASSSLTRAYEQYF. CDR3 bases: TGTGCCAGCAGTAGCCTCACCAGGGCTTACGAGCAGTACTTC.

J is TRBJ2-2 and V is TRBV21-1; TRBD1 reflects the table's D call only, with no check against the DNA. TRBV21-1 is a pseudogene. This CDR3 comprises 16 residues. The CDR3 here is CASSKRTGGWIGELFF. In nucleotides, the CDR3 is TGTGCCAGCAGCAAACGCACAGGGGGTTGGATCGGGGAGCTGTTTTTT.

The V call is TRBV3-1 (or the pseudogene TRBV3-2), the J call TRBJ1-1; no clear D gene. V was trimmed by 1 base and J by 4 bases, leaving 10 bases between them. The CDR3 is made up of 14 amino acids. The germline gives CDR1 LGHDT, CDR2 YNNKEL (reference sequence). The DNA of the CDR3 is TGTGCCAGCAGCCAAGTGGCCGGGAGCACTGAAGCTTTCTTT. Translation: CASSQVAGSTEAFF.

The chain employs TRBV28 and TRBJ1-5, with 10 bases identical to TRBD1. V was pared by 6 bases and J by 5 bases, with 7 bases of the junction left unmatched. CDR1 and CDR2 from the germline V gene are MDHEN and SYDVKM. This CDR3 contains 15 residues. CDR3 bases: TGTGCCAGCAGAGCGACAGGGGGCATGGATCAGCCCCAGCATTTT. It specifies CASRATGGMDQPQHF.

V gene TRBV18 combines with J gene TRBJ2-7; D is undetermined. The CDR3 is 15 amino acids. Trimming cost V 5 bases and J 0 bases, with 14 bases left between them. The germline V gene encodes CDR1 KGHSH and CDR2 LQKENI. CDR3 sequence: CASSSSGSNSYEQYF. The CDR3 DNA sequence: TGTGCCAGCTCATCTTCAGGTTCTAACTCCTACGAGCAGTACTTC.

The rearrangement uses TRBV11-2 and TRBJ2-1; D is ambiguous. The ends were cut back, 5 bases at V and 5 bases at J, with 19 bases in the middle. CDR1 and CDR2 (germline): SGHAT, FQNNGV. The CDR3 has 16 amino acids. The CDR3 loop is CASSPARLSVHNEQFF. The CDR3 DNA reads as TGTGCCAGCAGCCCCGCCAGGTTATCGGTCCACAATGAGCAGTTCTTC.

The chain joins TRBV30 to TRBJ1-4; 12 bases are a match to TRBD1. The length of the CDR3 is 18 residues. Per the germline V gene, CDR1 is GTSNPN and CDR2 is SVGIG (reference sequence). J gave up 6 bases and V 4 bases, and 15 bases lay outside the gene matches. CDR3 residues: CAWMNSGTGGLIYEKLFF. CDR3 nucleotides: TGTGCCTGGATGAATTCGGGGACAGGGGGCCTAATATATGAAAAACTGTTTTTT.

This chain connects TRBV5-6 to TRBJ2-3; D is undetermined. V was shortened by 3 bases and J by 9 bases, with 20 bases between the two germline ends. The CDR3 sequence is 15 residues long. Germline CDR1 and CDR2: SGHDT and YYEEEE. The CDR3 region is CASSSSRHAQVTQYF. CDR3 coding DNA: TGTGCCAGCAGCTCGTCCAGACATGCCCAAGTCACGCAGTATTTT.

This rearrangement joins TRBV12-3 or TRBV12-4 to TRBJ2-1, with unresolved D. This CDR3 contains 11 residues. The V gene lost 9 bases and the J gene lost 6 bases, with 9 bases spanning the gap. The CDR3 is CASSLSNEQFF. The CDR3 nucleotides read TGTGCCAGTTCGCTAAGCAATGAGCAGTTCTTC.

The rearrangement links TRBV5-1 to TRBJ1-1; the match to TRBD1 covers 7 bases. The J segment lost 0 bases and the V segment lost 2 bases, leaving 7 bases of the junction unmatched. CDR1 is SGHRS and CDR2 is YFSETQ in the germline V gene. The CDR3 covers 16 residues. The CDR3 spells CASSLSGGSMNTEAFF. In DNA, the CDR3 is TGCGCCAGCAGCTTATCAGGGGGATCGATGAACACTGAAGCTTTCTTT.

The chain carries TRBV11-2 and TRBJ1-5; D remains unclear. The length of the CDR3 is 15 residues. Germline lookup yields CDR1 SGHAT and CDR2 FQNNGV. V gave up 5 bases and J gave up 4 bases, with 15 bases separating them. CDR3 region: CASSRTAGWNQPQHF. CDR3 nucleotides: TGTGCCAGCAGCCGTACTGCGGGGTGGAATCAGCCCCAGCATTTT.

The chain carries TRBV5-1 and TRBJ2-7, with 11 bases matching TRBD2. V lost 0 bases, J lost 6 bases, and 5 bases stayed unmatched. The CDR3 covers 15 residues. CDR1 and CDR2 (germline): SGHRS, YFSETQ. The CDR3 sequence: CASSLVLAGAREQYF. In nucleotides, the CDR3 is TGCGCCAGCAGCTTGGTACTAGCGGGAGCTCGCGAGCAGTACTTC.

The sample holds one count of this clone. The chain couples TRBV28 to TRBJ2-3; 8 nucleotides line up with TRBD1. Looked up from germline, CDR1 is MDHEN and CDR2 is SYDVKM. Losses at the gene ends were 9 bases for V and 2 bases for J; bases not matched to a gene: 13. The CDR3 totals 16 residues. In nucleotides, the CDR3 is TGTGCCAGTACCCGTTCCGGGACAGGCCACACAGATACGCAGTATTTT. As protein: CASTRSGTGHTDTQYF.

The V gene is TRBV6-5, the J gene TRBJ2-7; TRBD2 might be the D (6 bases). The V and J ends lost 6 bases and 2 bases respectively, with 17 bases between them. The CDR3 covers 15 residues. The V gene's germline CDR1 is MNHEY and CDR2 SVGAGI. CDR3 bases: TGTGCCAGCAGCCTGGCCGGGACTCCAACCTACGAGCAGTACTTC. Translating it yields CASSLAGTPTYEQYF.

V gene TRBV28 combines with J gene TRBJ2-5; 9 bases match TRBD1. With V trimmed by 7 bases and J by 2 bases, 5 bases remained unmatched. The CDR3 runs 14 residues. Germline V lookup: CDR1 MDHEN, CDR2 SYDVKM. CDR3 nucleotides: TGTGCCAGCACCGACAGGGGGAATCAAGAGACCCAGTACTTC. This sequence encodes CASTDRGNQETQYF.

The V and J genes are TRBV6-5 and TRBJ1-2; possible D gene TRBD1, 5 bases. V dropped 8 bases and J dropped 4 bases, with 14 bases sitting between them. The CDR3 totals 13 residues. CDR1 and CDR2 from the germline V gene are MNHEY and SVGAGI. CDR3 region: CASWNRLLYGYTF. CDR3 bases: TGTGCCAGCTGGAACAGGCTACTCTATGGCTACACCTTC.

The chain uses TRBV28 and TRBJ2-2; the D is unclear. Germline loops: CDR1 MDHEN, CDR2 SYDVKM. This CDR3 is built from 15 residues. V gave up 2 bases and J gave up 2 bases, with 9 bases separating them. The CDR3 sequence is CASSLISINTGELFF. The CDR3, as DNA: TGTGCCAGCAGTTTAATTAGTATTAACACCGGGGAGCTGTTTTTT.